Presented here are 25 T cell receptor beta chains from one specimen sequenced in a study of blood T cells in healthy people across ages. A second PCR, run for about 7 to 11 cycles, used a sample-barcoded 5' primer plus a J-beta primer mix. TCRdb itself ran the 5' RACE reads through MiXCR, one entry per CDR3 protein. The data hold 1.4 million to 1.5 million distinct CDR3 sequences, with about 40% observed a single time. The specimen sequenced was blood. Receptors originate from a woman under 30 in good health.

The rearrangement uses TRBV11-2 and TRBJ2-1; D is ambiguous. This CDR3 contains 13 residues. Germline CDR1 SGHAT, CDR2 FQNNGV. Trimming took 5 bases from V and 10 from J, leaving 15 bases between them. CDR3 sequence reads: CASSNESDGEQFF. Here the CDR3 DNA reads TGTGCCAGCAGCAATGAATCGGACGGAGAGCAGTTCTTC.

There are a few counts of this clonotype. The chain employs TRBV28 and TRBJ2-4, with D possibly being TRBD1 or TRBD2 (5 bases each). CDR3 length: 14 amino acids. CDR1 is MDHEN, CDR2 SYDVKM, per germline. Trimming removed 2 bases at V and 6 bases at J, with 11 bases between. CDR3: CASSLGAGGNIQYF. The CDR3 DNA sequence: TGTGCCAGCAGTTTAGGGGCGGGCGGAAACATTCAGTACTTC.

This chain connects TRBV5-1 to TRBJ1-2, with 7 bases that match TRBD1. V was clipped by 3 bases and J by 0 bases; unmatched bases: 5. Germline V gene sequence: CDR1 SGHRS, CDR2 YFSETQ. The CDR3 has 15 amino acids. The CDR3 loop reads CASSSGGQANYGYTF. In DNA form, the CDR3 reads TGCGCCAGCAGCTCCGGAGGACAGGCTAACTATGGCTACACCTTC.

This rearrangement joins TRBV5-1 to TRBJ2-3; 9 bases match TRBD2. V gave up 2 bases and J gave up 2 bases; unmatched junction bases: 6. Germline values: CDR1 SGHRS, CDR2 YFSETQ. The CDR3 loop spans 16 amino acids. CDR3 sequence reads: CASSFFGGGDTDTQYF. As DNA, the CDR3 is TGCGCCAGCAGCTTCTTCGGCGGGGGGGACACAGATACGCAGTATTTT.

This clonotype was seen more than once but under ten times. V gene TRBV20-1 combines with J gene TRBJ2-3; D ambiguous. The CDR3 is 12 amino acids. Trimming shortened V by 5 bases and J by 5 bases, and 11 bases separated the two germline ends. Germline loops: CDR1 DFQATT, CDR2 SNEGSKA (reference sequence). The chain's CDR3 is CSAGLAVDTQYF. DNA for the CDR3: TGCAGTGCTGGGTTGGCTGTAGATACGCAGTATTTT.

The J gene is TRBJ2-5, the V gene TRBV11-3, with D uncertain. The J call is doubtful: the DNA matches TRBJ2-7 better. Germline lookup yields CDR1 SGHNT and CDR2 YENEEA. This CDR3 region has 13 residues. CDR3 in DNA: TGTGCCAGCAGCTTTCAGTCCCGTTACGAGCAGTACTTC. It translates to CASSFQSRYEQYF.

V is TRBV3-1 and J is TRBJ2-1; 9 positions match TRBD2. The CDR3 runs 16 residues. CDR1 is LGHDT, CDR2 YNNKEL, per germline (reference sequence). V was clipped by 2 bases and J by 7 bases; unmatched bases: 9. This chain's CDR3 is CASSQLAGIIRNEQFF. In nucleotides, the CDR3 is TGTGCCAGCAGCCAACTAGCGGGAATTATAAGGAATGAGCAGTTCTTC.

This clonotype was counted between two and nine times. The chain is built from TRBV5-5 and TRBJ2-4; 7 positions match TRBD1. The CDR3 runs 14 residues. CDR1 is SGHKS and CDR2 is YYEKEE in the germline V gene (reference sequence). The trim removed 5 bases at V and 4 bases at J, leaving 6 bases unmatched. CDR3 loop: CASREPGQKNIQYF. The CDR3 nucleotides read TGTGCCAGCAGGGAACCGGGACAGAAAAACATTCAGTACTTC.

The chain uses TRBV7-6 and TRBJ2-5; D may correspond to TRBD1 or TRBD2 (5 bases each). The CDR3 has 16 residues. V was cut by 0 bases and J by 2 bases, with 13 bases left in between. In germline, CDR1 is SGHVS, CDR2 FNYEAQ. This chain's CDR3 is CASSLAPGTVQETQYF. The DNA of the CDR3 is TGTGCCAGCAGCTTAGCGCCAGGGACGGTTCAAGAGACCCAGTACTTC.

A few counts support this clonotype. The CDR3 loop is CASNSDWSYEQYF. CDR3 nucleotide sequence: TGTGCCAGCAACTCAGACTGGTCCTACGAGCAGTACTTC. The gene calls are TRBV11-2 and TRBJ2-7; D ambiguous. From germline, CDR1 is SGHAT and CDR2 FQNNGV. This CDR3 spans 13 amino acids. Deletions cut 7 bases from V and 1 base from J, with 11 bases between.

Notes on this clonotype: One end of the junction is discordant with germline, which a read error may explain. V usage is TRBV24-1 and J usage is TRBJ1-2; D gene uncertain. The CDR3 consists of 13 residues. CDR1 KGHDR and CDR2 SFDVKD come from the germline V gene. CDR3 in DNA: TGTGCCACCGGTGACCCGCTGGGATATGGCTACACCTTC. This translates into CATGDPLGYGYTF.

With regard to this clonotype: Compared with germline, one end of the junction differs, possibly owing to a read error. This chain connects TRBV10-3 to TRBJ2-1; D is possibly TRBD1 or TRBD2 (5 bases each). The CDR3 sequence is 13 residues long. Germline V gene sequence: CDR1 ENHRY, CDR2 SYGVKD. The CDR3 is CAVSEPGPNEQFF. CDR3 sequence (DNA): TGTGCCGTCAGTGAACCGGGGCCGAATGAGCAGTTCTTC.

This clonotype was seen more than once but under ten times. V is TRBV6-5 and J is TRBJ2-1; 10 bases are shared with TRBD1. V gave up 6 bases and J gave up 4 bases; unmatched junction bases: 6. Germline CDR1 and CDR2: MNHEY and SVGAGI. The CDR3 extends over 15 amino acids. This CDR3 is CASRGRDRGYNEQFF. The CDR3 region has the DNA TGTGCCAGCAGGGGCCGGGACAGGGGTTACAATGAGCAGTTCTTC.

The CDR3 sequence is CASSSWTNGDTQYF. Here the CDR3 DNA reads TGTGCCAGCAGTTCCTGGACCAACGGGGATACGCAGTATTTT. J is TRBJ2-3 and V is TRBV12-3 or TRBV12-4, with D hard to call. The length of the CDR3 is 14 residues. V was shortened by 4 bases and J by 6 bases, with 14 bases between the two germline ends.

This clonotype was counted once. J is TRBJ2-2 and V is TRBV7-3, with 7 bases aligning to TRBD2. The CDR3 loop spans 16 amino acids. Germline V gene data show CDR1 as SGHTA and CDR2 as FQGTGA. V trimming: 5 bases; J trimming: 5 bases; junction bases outside the gene matches: 11. The CDR3 protein is CASSRRGGTETGELFF. CDR3 nucleotides: TGTGCCAGCAGCCGTCGGGGAGGGACGGAGACCGGGGAGCTGTTTTTT. The variable domain in full, completed from reference TRBV7-3 and TRBJ2-2, reads GAGVSQTPSNKVTEKGKYVELRCDPISGHTALYWYRQSLGQGPEFLIYFQGTGAADDSGLPNDRFFAVRPEGSVSTLKIQRTERGDSAVYLCASSRRGGTETGELFFGEGSRLTVL.

In regard to this clonotype: The junction does not match germline at one end; this may be a read error. V usage is TRBV20-1 and J usage is TRBJ2-3; D remains unclear. This CDR3 is 12 amino acids long. Germline assignment: CDR1 DFQATT and CDR2 SNEGSKA (reference sequence). CDR3 sequence reads: CRARPWADTQYF. The CDR3, as DNA: TGCAGGGCTAGGCCTTGGGCAGATACGCAGTATTTT.

This chain connects TRBV27 to TRBJ2-7; 9 nucleotides agree with TRBD1. The CDR3 totals 15 residues. Germline lookup yields CDR1 MNHEY and CDR2 SMNVEV (reference sequence). Unmatched junction bases numbered 9, after V lost 5 bases and J lost 4 bases. CDR3 sequence reads: CASSPRQGVRYEQYF. As DNA, the CDR3 is TGTGCCAGCAGTCCCCGACAGGGGGTGAGGTACGAGCAGTACTTC.

This clonotype was seen a handful of times. The chain employs TRBV12-3 or TRBV12-4 and TRBJ1-5; no reliable D call. This CDR3 spans 12 amino acids. Trimming shortened V by 2 bases and J by 10 bases, and 9 bases separated the two germline ends. The CDR3, as DNA: TGTGCCAGCAGTTTAATGTCATCTCCCCAGCATTTT. Protein sequence: CASSLMSSPQHF.

This clonotype was observed a few times. The chain links TRBV4-2 to TRBJ1-4; 8 bases agree with TRBD1. Unmatched junction bases numbered 8, after V lost 3 bases and J lost 8 bases. The germline CDR1 and CDR2 sequences are LGHNA and YNFKEQ. The CDR3 has 15 amino acids. CDR3: CASSQMDRDKEKLFF. The CDR3 DNA follows: TGTGCCAGCAGCCAGATGGACAGGGATAAGGAAAAACTGTTTTTT.

V and J are TRBV7-2 and TRBJ2-4, with D hard to call. Trimming stripped 5 bases from V and 5 bases from J, with 7 bases between. Germline CDR1 is SGHTA and CDR2 is FQGNSA. The CDR3 runs 12 residues. The CDR3 DNA reads as TGTGCCAGCAGCCCCTCCGAAAACATTCAGTACTTC. Translated, it gives CASSPSENIQYF.

J is TRBJ2-7 and V is TRBV4-1, with D perhaps matching TRBD1 (8 bases). The CDR3 extends over 15 amino acids. Per germline, CDR1 MGHRA and CDR2 YSYEKL. The germline V and J ends were trimmed by 2 bases and 3 bases, with 14 bases remaining between them. Here the CDR3 reads CASSQTGGEGYEQYF. The CDR3 coding sequence is TGCGCCAGCAGCCAAACAGGGGGGGAGGGCTACGAGCAGTACTTC.

The chain is built from TRBV7-9 and TRBJ1-1, with a tentative D call TRBD1 (5 bases). The CDR3 is 16 residues long. Trimming pared 4 bases from V and 3 bases from J, leaving 18 bases between. Germline CDR1 and CDR2: SEHNR and FQNEAQ (reference sequence). The CDR3 nucleotides read TGTGCCAGCAGCTATGGGGACGGGAGAGACTACACTGAAGCTTTCTTT. It encodes CASSYGDGRDYTEAFF.

On this clonotype itself: One base away lies a much larger clone, so this may be a sequencing read error. This chain uses TRBV5-1 with TRBJ2-1; no clear D gene. The DNA end is a closer match to TRBJ2-7, so the J assignment may be wrong. There are 15 residues in the CDR3. Germline V gene data show CDR1 as SGHRS and CDR2 as YFSETQ. Here the CDR3 reads CASSLGVSSYNEQYF. In DNA, the CDR3 is TGCGCCAGCAGCTTGGGGGTCAGCTCCTACAATGAGCAGTACTTC.

This clonotype occurred once. A read error may account for a junction end that differs from germline. V is TRBV9 and J is TRBJ2-3; D is perhaps TRBD2 (6 bases). Germline CDR1 and CDR2: SGDLS and YYNGEE. The CDR3 spans 13 residues. The chain's CDR3 is CANSRGVTDTQYF. DNA of the CDR3: TGTGCCAACAGCCGCGGGGTCACAGATACGCAGTATTTT.

The chain couples TRBV12-3 or TRBV12-4 to TRBJ1-5; D uncertain. The CDR3 is 18 residues long. V was trimmed by 5 bases and J by 4 bases, leaving 24 bases between them. The CDR3 is CASSREAEVLIMNQPQHF. Here the CDR3 DNA reads TGTGCCAGCAGTCGGGAGGCGGAGGTCCTGATCATGAATCAGCCCCAGCATTTT.